This TCR beta chain stems from a study of T cells after somatic rescue of genetic block. Sequencing was performed with immunoSEQ multiplex PCR; in TCRdb, only in-frame clones are kept and a portion is missing. The sample carries 65,000 to 70,000 clones, about nine tenths recorded once. Looked up from germline, CDR1 is SEHNR and CDR2 is FQNEAQ (reference sequence). The CDR3 is 11 residues long. Trimming shortened V by 1 base and J by 5 bases, and 3 bases separated the two germline ends. The J gene is TRBJ2-7, the V gene TRBV7-9; D not certain. The origin of this receptor is a man aged 35 to 55. Source material: peripheral blood mononuclear cells (PBMCs). The chain's CDR3 is CASSLGDEQYF. The CDR3 nucleotides are TGTGCCAGCAGCTTAGGAGACGAGCAGTACTTC.